What follows are 26 T cell receptor beta chains derived from one specimen sequenced in a study of blood T cell repertoires in COVID-19. Libraries were prepared by immunoSEQ multiplex PCR; TCRdb keeps only in-frame clonotypes and omits some of them. Of more than 110,000 clones in the sample, 70% to 90% are singletons; the top ten hold approximately 9.9%. Sequencing was done on a sample of peripheral blood. These receptors all stem from a woman of 80 years or more with acute or convalescent COVID-19.

V and J are TRBV5-1 and TRBJ2-3; TRBD2 aligns across 7 bases. Germline CDR1 is SGHRS and CDR2 is YFSETQ. This CDR3 region has 16 residues. V gave up 2 bases and J gave up 2 bases; unmatched junction bases: 8. Written as DNA, the CDR3 is TGCGCCAGCAGCTTAAGACGGGGGGATTTCACAGATACGCAGTATTTT. It translates to CASSLRRGDFTDTQYF. Looking up the rest from reference TRBV5-1 and TRBJ2-3 gives the full variable domain: KAGVTQTPRYLIKTRGQQVTLSCSPISGHRSVSWYQQTPGQGLQFLFEYFSETQRNKGNFPGRFSGRQFSNSRSEMNVSTLELGDSALYLCASSLRRGDFTDTQYFGPGTRLTVL.

The rearrangement links TRBV5-1 to TRBJ2-1; 7 bases match TRBD2. V shed 0 bases, J shed 3 bases, and the junction held 3 bases outside the gene matches. From germline, CDR1 is SGHRS and CDR2 YFSETQ. The length of the CDR3 is 15 residues. Here the CDR3 reads CASSLDGGYYNEQFF. The CDR3 region has the DNA TGCGCCAGCAGCTTGGACGGGGGGTACTACAATGAGCAGTTCTTC. The whole variable domain, remainder taken from reference TRBV5-1 and TRBJ2-1, is KAGVTQTPRYLIKTRGQQVTLSCSPISGHRSVSWYQQTPGQGLQFLFEYFSETQRNKGNFPGRFSGRQFSNSRSEMNVSTLELGDSALYLCASSLDGGYYNEQFFGPGTRLTVL.

This chain joins TRBV2 and TRBJ1-1; D ambiguous. The CDR3 extends over 12 amino acids. Per the germline V gene, CDR1 is SNHLY and CDR2 is FYNNEI. V lost 3 bases and J lost 7, with 9 bases in between. As DNA, the CDR3 is TGTGCCAGCAGTGAGAGGTCAGTTGAAGCTTTCTTT. Residues: CASSERSVEAFF.

The CDR3 DNA is TGTGCCAGCGAGACAGGGGCTGGGTTAGCTTTCTTT. It specifies CASETGAGLAFF. The rearrangement links TRBV19 to TRBJ1-1; TRBD1 aligns across 8 bases. The V gene's germline CDR1 is LNHDA and CDR2 SQIVND (reference sequence). This CDR3 spans 12 amino acids. The V and J ends lost 9 bases and 10 bases, in that order; junction bases with no gene match: 10. The variable domain in full, completed from reference TRBV19 and TRBJ1-1, reads DGGITQSPKYLFRKEGQNVTLSCEQNLNHDAMYWYRQDPGQGLRLIYYSQIVNDFQKGDIAEGYSVSREKKESFPLTVTSAQKNPTAFYLCASETGAGLAFFGQGTRLTVV.

This clone appeared many times. The chain recombines TRBV2 with TRBJ1-4, with 9 bases identical to TRBD1. The ends lost 2 bases at V and 7 bases at J; junction bases unmatched: 5. Germline CDR1 and CDR2: SNHLY and FYNNEI. This CDR3 region has 15 residues. CDR3 coding DNA: TGTGCCAGCAGTGAAAGGGGACAGGGAGGTGAAAAACTGTTTTTT. Its translation is CASSERGQGGEKLFF.

This chain connects TRBV7-2 to TRBJ1-5, with D unresolved. The CDR3 is 13 amino acids. Trimming removed 1 base at V and 7 bases at J, with 8 bases between. Per the germline V gene, CDR1 is SGHTA and CDR2 is FQGNSA. The CDR3 here is CASSLDSSQPQHF. The CDR3 DNA is TGTGCCAGCAGCTTAGACAGTTCGCAGCCCCAGCATTTT.

J is TRBJ2-3 and V is TRBV4-1; 7 bases match TRBD1. CDR3 length: 16 amino acids. The V and J ends lost 3 bases and 0 bases, in that order; junction bases with no gene match: 6. CDR1 and CDR2 (germline): MGHRA, YSYEKL. CDR3 amino acids: CASSQSGQTSTDTQYF. For the CDR3, the DNA is TGCGCCAGCAGCCAGTCGGGACAGACTAGCACAGATACGCAGTATTTT.

The chain combines TRBV5-6 with TRBJ1-6, with TRBD1 matching over 7 bases. J gave up 5 bases and V 2 bases, and 16 bases lay outside the gene matches. Germline values: CDR1 SGHDT, CDR2 YYEEEE. The CDR3 totals 19 residues. The CDR3 loop reads CASSLRGGAPRSNNSPLHF. The CDR3 region has the DNA TGTGCCAGCAGCTTACGAGGGGGCGCGCCCCGCAGTAATAATTCACCCCTCCACTTT.

CDR3 region: CASSLQVTGGHEQYF. The DNA of the CDR3 is TGTGCCAGCAGCTTACAGGTGACAGGGGGCCACGAGCAGTACTTC. The chain couples TRBV7-3 to TRBJ2-7; 10 positions match TRBD1. The CDR3 has 15 amino acids. Trimming took 2 bases from V and 5 from J; bases not matched to a gene: 6. Germline CDR1 SGHTA, CDR2 FQGTGA.

The CDR3, as DNA: TGTGCCAGTAGTTTGCAGGGGCCTAGCACAGATACGCAGTATTTT. As protein: CASSLQGPSTDTQYF. The V gene is TRBV19, the J gene TRBJ2-3; D perhaps matches TRBD1 (6 bases). With 5 bases removed from V and 0 bases from J, the gap between germline ends came to 12 bases. From germline, CDR1 is LNHDA and CDR2 SQIVND (reference sequence). The CDR3 spans 15 residues.

The chain uses TRBV2 and TRBJ2-7; D is perhaps TRBD1 (6 bases). CDR1 and CDR2 (germline): SNHLY, FYNNEI. The CDR3 has 14 amino acids. V was trimmed by 4 bases and J by 2 bases, leaving 12 bases between them. This CDR3 reads CASSVRGGPYEQYF. The CDR3 bases are TGTGCCAGCAGTGTACGAGGGGGACCCTACGAGCAGTACTTC. The variable domain in full, completed from reference TRBV2 and TRBJ2-7, reads EPEVTQTPSHQVTQMGQEVILRCVPISNHLYFYWYRQILGQKVEFLVSFYNNEISEKSEIFDDQFSVERPDGSNFTLKIRSTKLEDSAMYFCASSVRGGPYEQYFGPGTRLTVT.

The chain links TRBV5-8 to TRBJ1-2, with 7 bases lining up with TRBD1. Looked up from germline, CDR1 is SGHTS and CDR2 is YDEGEE. CDR3 size: 15 residues. V shed 4 bases, J shed 4 bases, and the junction held 10 bases outside the gene matches. As DNA, the CDR3 is TGTGCCAGCAGCCTACAGGGGAATCTCGGCTATGGCTACACCTTC. Translated, it gives CASSLQGNLGYGYTF.

This chain links TRBV9 with TRBJ2-1; 11 bases align to TRBD2. The CDR3 is made up of 15 amino acids. With V trimmed by 4 bases and J by 6 bases, 6 bases remained unmatched. In germline, CDR1 is SGDLS, CDR2 YYNGEE. CDR3 in amino acids: CASSQTSGDFNEQFF. The DNA for the CDR3 is TGTGCCAGCAGCCAGACTAGCGGGGATTTCAATGAGCAGTTCTTC.

This clone showed up just once. J is TRBJ1-1 and V is TRBV6-5; weak D call: TRBD1 (5 bases). Germline assignment: CDR1 MNHEY and CDR2 SVGAGI. V was trimmed by 4 bases and J by 5 bases, leaving 17 bases between them. The CDR3 runs 15 residues. The CDR3 nucleotides read TGTGCCAGCAGTTTTAACAGCTTCCCAGGGACTGAAGCTTTCTTT. It yields the protein CASSFNSFPGTEAFF.

The V call is TRBV3-1 (or the pseudogene TRBV3-2), the J call TRBJ1-2; 7 nucleotides agree with TRBD1. The CDR3 covers 14 residues. Trimming at V came to 1 base and at J to 7 bases, leaving 6 bases not matched to a gene. The germline V gene has CDR1 LGHDT and CDR2 YNNKEL (reference sequence). The CDR3 spells CASSQGQGGGGYTF. The CDR3 DNA follows: TGTGCCAGCAGCCAAGGCCAGGGGGGAGGTGGCTACACCTTC.

The chain uses TRBV5-1 and TRBJ2-3; D might be TRBD2 (6 bases). Germline V CDR1 and CDR2: SGHRS, YFSETQ. V was pared by 3 bases and J by 0 bases, with 14 bases between. CDR3 length: 16 amino acids. This CDR3 reads CASSSPEGTSTDTQYF. In DNA form, the CDR3 reads TGCGCCAGCAGCTCCCCCGAAGGGACTAGCACAGATACGCAGTATTTT.

V usage is TRBV5-1 and J usage is TRBJ1-1, with a possible D match to TRBD1 (6 bases). Germline V lookup: CDR1 SGHRS, CDR2 YFSETQ. The CDR3 has 13 amino acids. V lost 5 bases, J lost 4 bases, and 12 bases lay in between. CDR3 protein: CASSFTGLTEAFF. In nucleotides, the CDR3 is TGCGCCAGCAGTTTTACAGGGCTCACTGAAGCTTTCTTT.

This clone was counted a single time. The chain employs TRBV18 and TRBJ2-7, with 7 bases matching TRBD1. The CDR3 length is 14 residues. V trimming: 3 bases; J trimming: 5 bases; junction bases outside the gene matches: 7. CDR1 KGHSH and CDR2 LQKENI come from the germline V gene. The CDR3 loop is CASSPRQGMDEQYF. The CDR3 DNA reads TGTGCCAGCTCACCGAGACAGGGCATGGACGAGCAGTACTTC.

This chain uses TRBV15 with TRBJ2-3, with D tentatively TRBD2 (6 bases). Per germline, CDR1 LNHNV and CDR2 YYDKDF (reference sequence). Trimming cost V 9 bases and J 0 bases, with 13 bases left between them. The CDR3 covers 14 residues. The CDR3 sequence is CATGDFSSTDTQYF. Written as DNA, the CDR3 is TGTGCCACGGGGGACTTTTCTAGCACAGATACGCAGTATTTT.

This chain links TRBV27 with TRBJ1-4; 8 nucleotides align to TRBD1. This CDR3 is built from 14 residues. After removal of 2 bases from V and 8 bases from J, the junction contained 4 bases not matched to a gene. Per germline, CDR1 MNHEY and CDR2 SMNVEV (reference sequence). CDR3 amino acids: CASSLLGQGEKLFF. In nucleotides, the CDR3 is TGTGCCAGCAGTTTACTCGGACAGGGAGAAAAACTGTTTTTT.

The genes are TRBV18 and TRBJ1-5, with D maybe TRBD1 (5 bases). Trimming removed 2 bases from V and 3 bases from J, with 11 bases in between. The CDR3 totals 15 residues. CDR1 is KGHSH and CDR2 is LQKENI in the germline V gene. The CDR3 here is CASSPDFGANQPQHF. CDR3 sequence (DNA): TGTGCCAGCTCACCAGATTTTGGGGCCAATCAGCCCCAGCATTTT.

The V call is TRBV5-1, the J call TRBJ1-1, with D perhaps matching TRBD1 (5 bases). Trimming removed 3 bases at V and 1 base at J, with 13 bases between. CDR1 is SGHRS, CDR2 YFSETQ, per germline. This CDR3 spans 15 amino acids. DNA of the CDR3: TGCGCCAGCAGCTCCTCCTGGGGCCCGAACACTGAAGCTTTCTTT. Translating it yields CASSSSWGPNTEAFF.

This chain links TRBV6-6 with TRBJ1-6, with no clear D. Germline CDR1 and CDR2: MNHNY and SVGAGI (reference sequence). The CDR3 sequence is 15 residues long. The V end lost 6 bases, the J end lost 1 base, and 10 bases lay between the germline ends. CDR3 protein: CASSLPVSYNSPLHF. The DNA for the CDR3 is TGTGCCAGCAGCCTCCCAGTGTCCTATAATTCACCCCTCCACTTT.

This chain connects TRBV2 to TRBJ1-1, with a possible D match to TRBD1 (5 bases). CDR1 is SNHLY and CDR2 is FYNNEI in the germline V gene. The CDR3 is 13 residues long. V was clipped by 4 bases and J by 1 base, with 7 bases between them. This CDR3 reads CASSAQGNTEAFF. Here the CDR3 DNA reads TGTGCCAGCAGTGCCCAGGGGAACACTGAAGCTTTCTTT.

V and J are TRBV7-2 and TRBJ2-2, with D perhaps TRBD1 (6 bases). The V gene's germline CDR1 is SGHTA and CDR2 FQGNSA. V lost 5 bases and J lost 2, with 12 bases in between. The CDR3 has 15 amino acids. The CDR3 sequence: CASSAGQLNTGELFF. As DNA, the CDR3 is TGTGCCAGCAGCGCTGGACAGCTAAACACCGGGGAGCTGTTTTTT.

The chain couples TRBV6-6 to TRBJ1-1, with 10 bases identical to TRBD1. The germline V gene has CDR1 MNHNY and CDR2 SVGAGI (reference sequence). The CDR3 runs to 13 residues. After removal of 7 bases from V and 5 bases from J, the junction contained 4 bases not matched to a gene. In DNA, the CDR3 is TGTGCCAGCAAGACAGGGGGCGGAACTGAAGCTTTCTTT. Protein product: CASKTGGGTEAFF.